This TCR beta chain was observed in a study of blood T cell repertoires in COVID-19. CDR1 and CDR2 (germline): KGHSH, LQKENI. V lost 6 bases and J 7 bases, leaving 16 bases between the germline ends. The CDR3 consists of 13 residues. The table lists this clone with a count of one. Sequencing used immunoSEQ multiplex PCR; TCRdb keeps in-frame clones, though not all of them. The profile shows fewer than 85,000 clones, under 80% of them singletons. The chain employs TRBV18 and TRBJ2-7, with TRBD2 as a possible D gene (5 bases). Sequenced: peripheral blood. The TCR sequence derives from a woman of 80 years or more with active or convalescent COVID-19. DNA for the CDR3: TGTGCCAGCTCCCCCACGGCGGGTGGAGAGCAGTACTTC. The encoded protein is CASSPTAGGEQYF.